The rows below give T cell receptor beta chains drawn from one sample of a study of blood T cell repertoires in COVID-19. The protocol was immunoSEQ multiplex PCR, while the TCRdb copy is restricted to in-frame clones and leaves out a portion. The data contain about 130,000 clones, 65% to 90% of them singletons. The sample consisted of PBMCs or T cells enriched from blood (not recorded which). Source of these receptors: a woman between 45 and 65 years old who had recovered from COVID-19. CDR3s include the opening cysteine and the closing phenylalanine or tryptophan. The order of the fields is J gene, CDR3 length, D gene, V gene, clone size, CDR3 protein, CDR3 DNA. D genes are given only for firm matches. Clone size is stated in some rows and not others, as once, few, many or a class when expanded.

>TRBJ2-7|14|TRBD1|TRBV5-1|-
CASSNKGAPYEQYF
TGCGCCAGCAGCAATAAGGGGGCCCCCTACGAGCAGTACTTC
>TRBJ1-4|11|-|TRBV28|-
CATGEGEKLFF
TGTGCCACAGGGGAGGGCGAAAAACTGTTTTTT
>TRBJ1-2|13|-|TRBV10-2|-
CASTRGDYYGYTF
TGCGCCAGCACCCGGGGGGACTACTATGGCTACACCTTC
>TRBJ1-1|14|-|TRBV7-3|few
CASSLNRLRREAFF
TGTGCCAGCAGCTTAAACCGGTTGCGGCGAGAGGCTTTCTTT
>TRBJ1-1|15|TRBD1|TRBV5-6|-
CASSLGDRAGTEAFF
TGTGCCAGCAGCTTGGGCGACAGGGCGGGAACTGAAGCTTTCTTT
>TRBJ2-5|14|TRBD1|TRBV3-1/TRBV3-2|-
CASSRDRGRETQYF
TGTGCCAGCAGCCGAGACAGGGGGCGGGAGACCCAGTACTTC
>TRBJ1-5|14|-|TRBV15|-
CATSSASRNQPQHF
TGTGCCACCAGCAGTGCGTCCCGCAATCAGCCCCAGCATTTT
>TRBJ2-3|13|-|TRBV27|few
CASRRQGSDTQYF
TGTGCCAGCAGACGTCAGGGCAGTGATACGCAGTATTTT
>TRBJ1-2|16|-|TRBV5-5|-
CASSPSGRPKLYGYTF
TGTGCCAGCAGCCCGAGTGGGCGCCCGAAGCTCTATGGCTACACCTTC
>TRBJ2-7|14|TRBD1|TRBV2|-
CASRAGTGGYEQYF
TGTGCCAGCAGGGCCGGGACAGGGGGCTACGAGCAGTACTTC
>TRBJ2-7|14|TRBD1|TRBV4-1|-
CASSQVLGTDEQYF
TGCGCCAGCAGCCAAGTCCTTGGGACAGACGAGCAGTACTTC
>TRBJ2-5|18|TRBD2|TRBV7-9|-
CASSFRTSGGYFQETQYF
TGTGCCAGCAGCTTTCGTACTAGCGGGGGATACTTCCAAGAGACCCAGTACTTC
>TRBJ1-2|15|-|TRBV5-1|few
CASSLGSGRISGYTF
TGCGCCAGCAGCTTGGGGTCAGGGAGGATTAGCGGCTACACCTTC
>TRBJ1-3|13|TRBD1|TRBV6-5|-
CASSPTGRDTIYF
TGTGCCAGCAGTCCGACAGGGCGAGACACCATATATTTT
>TRBJ2-7|14|TRBD2|TRBV6-5|few
CASRSSGPLHEQYF
TGTGCCAGCAGATCTAGCGGGCCCCTCCACGAGCAGTACTTC
>TRBJ2-5|15|TRBD2|TRBV6-6|-
CASRRTSGGAETQYF
TGTGCCAGCAGGCGAACTAGCGGGGGGGCGGAGACCCAGTACTTC